Described below is a single T cell receptor (beta chain) sequence and its context. Antigen: not known. From germline, CDR1 is MNHEY and CDR2 SVGAGI. The CDR3 is 14 amino acids. V lost 3 bases to trimming and J lost 5 bases, with 13 bases between them. This entry belongs to a study of shared clonotypes between healthy human individuals. Background on the study: CD8 memory received one plate per donor, CD8 naive two, CD4 memory three and CD4 naive three. Study observations and caveats: Naive subsets tended to show greater estimated richness than memory subsets. Unshared clonotypes carried lower generation probabilities than those common to all four donors.

CD45RO-negative cells were positively selected for CCR7, leaving out terminally differentiated effector memory CD45RA+ cells. For every subset, genomic DNA was evenly distributed across several immunoSEQ plates. This table comes from immunoSEQ multiplex PCR, and its TCRdb copy is limited to in-frame clones, with some not included. The data contain millions of clones, approximately 94% of them singletons. This sequence joins TRBV6-5 and TRBJ1-2; D gene ambiguous. This receptor was obtained from a young man in good health. The sample consisted of naive CD8+ T cells sorted from blood. DNA for the CDR3: TGTGCCAGCAGTTATGAAGGCGGACCTTATGGCTACACCTTC. As protein: CASSYEGGPYGYTF.